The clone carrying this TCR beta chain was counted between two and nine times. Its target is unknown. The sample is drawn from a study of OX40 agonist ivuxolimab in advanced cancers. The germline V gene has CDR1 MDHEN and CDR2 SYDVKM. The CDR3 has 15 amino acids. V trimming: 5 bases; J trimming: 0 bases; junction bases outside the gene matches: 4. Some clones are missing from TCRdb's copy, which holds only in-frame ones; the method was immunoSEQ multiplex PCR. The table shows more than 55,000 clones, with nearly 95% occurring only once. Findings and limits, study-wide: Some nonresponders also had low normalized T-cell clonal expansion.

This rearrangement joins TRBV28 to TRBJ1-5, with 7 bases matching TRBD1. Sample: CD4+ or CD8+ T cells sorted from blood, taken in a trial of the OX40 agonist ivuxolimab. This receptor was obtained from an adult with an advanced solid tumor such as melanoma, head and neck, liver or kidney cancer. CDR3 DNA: TGTGCCAGCAGTGAGGACAGGATTAGCAATCAGCCCCAGCATTTT. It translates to CASSEDRISNQPQHF. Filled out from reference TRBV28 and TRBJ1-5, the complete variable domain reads DVKVTQSSRYLVKRTGEKVFLECVQDMDHENMFWYRQDPGLGLRLIYFSYDVKMKEKGDIPEGYSVSREKKERFSLILESASTNQTSMYLCASSEDRISNQPQHFGDGTRLSIL.